A single sample is the source of the 15 T cell receptor beta chains below, sequenced in a study of T cell changes during pregnancy in multiple sclerosis. Profiled with immunoSEQ multiplex PCR; TCRdb holds only in-frame clones, not every one. Counted here are around 100,000 clones, approximately 90% occurring once; the ten biggest clones make up over 0.6%. The sample here was peripheral blood, taken in the second trimester of pregnancy. These TCRs come from a female donor in good health, enrolled as a control in a pregnancy study.

The chain carries TRBV19 and TRBJ1-2; D might be TRBD1 (5 bases). V shed 5 bases and J shed 2 bases, with 12 bases lying between them. Germline V lookup: CDR1 LNHDA, CDR2 SQIVND (reference sequence). The CDR3 totals 14 residues. CDR3 nucleotides: TGTGCCAGTAGTCATAAAGGGGAAAACTATGGCTACACCTTC. Translated, it gives CASSHKGENYGYTF.

This rearrangement joins TRBV11-2 to TRBJ2-1, with TRBD2 matching over 7 bases. Trimming took 5 bases from V and 0 from J; bases not matched to a gene: 4. The germline V gene has CDR1 SGHAT and CDR2 FQNNGV. This CDR3 spans 15 amino acids. CDR3 sequence reads: CASSLSGASYNEQFF. The DNA for the CDR3 is TGTGCCAGCAGCCTGAGCGGGGCCTCCTACAATGAGCAGTTCTTC.

The gene calls are TRBV9 and TRBJ1-1; 7 bases agree with TRBD1. The ends lost 3 bases at V and 1 base at J; junction bases unmatched: 3. CDR3 length: 14 residues. Germline CDR1 and CDR2: SGDLS and YYNGEE. The CDR3 DNA is TGTGCCAGCAGCGCGACAGGGCGGAACACTGAAGCTTTCTTT. Translation gives CASSATGRNTEAFF.

This chain links TRBV5-6 with TRBJ1-2; maybe TRBD1 (6 bases). Germline V gene sequence: CDR1 SGHDT, CDR2 YYEEEE. V lost 6 bases and J 5 bases, leaving 17 bases between the germline ends. The CDR3 consists of 14 residues. The CDR3 loop reads CASTLAGTPYGYTF. CDR3 in DNA: TGTGCCAGCACCCTCGCCGGGACACCTTATGGCTACACCTTC.

The gene calls are TRBV4-2 and TRBJ2-5, with 9 bases aligning to TRBD2. Trimming cost V 4 bases and J 0 bases; bases outside gene matches: 3. This CDR3 region has 15 residues. Germline V gene sequence: CDR1 LGHNA, CDR2 YNFKEQ. This CDR3 is CASSPQRGDQETQYF. In DNA form, the CDR3 reads TGTGCCAGCAGCCCCCAGCGGGGGGACCAAGAGACCCAGTACTTC.

This clone showed up just once. The chain employs TRBV28 and TRBJ2-7; maybe TRBD1 (6 bases). V shed 5 bases and J shed 4 bases, with 12 bases lying between them. Looked up from germline, CDR1 is MDHEN and CDR2 is SYDVKM. The length of the CDR3 is 13 residues. This CDR3 reads CASSPYRDYEQYF. The DNA of the CDR3 is TGTGCCAGCAGTCCTTACAGGGATTACGAGCAGTACTTC.

V gene TRBV28 combines with J gene TRBJ1-4; TRBD1 matches at 8 bases. J gave up 7 bases and V 3 bases, and 7 bases lay outside the gene matches. In germline, CDR1 is MDHEN, CDR2 SYDVKM. This CDR3 contains 15 residues. CDR3 sequence reads: CASSFQQGVGEKLFF. CDR3 sequence (DNA): TGTGCCAGCAGTTTTCAACAGGGGGTGGGTGAAAAACTGTTTTTT.

This sequence joins TRBV28 and TRBJ1-2; perhaps TRBD1 as D (6 bases). The CDR3 has 16 amino acids. V dropped 1 base and J dropped 0 bases, with 12 bases sitting between them. The germline gives CDR1 MDHEN, CDR2 SYDVKM. CDR3 nucleotide sequence: TGTGCCAGCAGTTTATATGGGGGCAGGGCTAACTATGGCTACACCTTC. Encoded protein: CASSLYGGRANYGYTF.

The chain recombines TRBV2 with TRBJ1-1; weak D call: TRBD1 (5 bases). The CDR3 is 14 amino acids. Germline CDR1 is SNHLY and CDR2 is FYNNEI. Trimming removed 6 bases at V and 1 base at J, with 12 bases between. In nucleotides, the CDR3 is TGTGCCAGCAGGCAGAGACAGCAGAACACTGAAGCTTTCTTT. Translation: CASRQRQQNTEAFF.

The chain has TRBV9 and TRBJ1-1; 8 bases line up with TRBD1. With V trimmed by 3 bases and J by 0 bases, 7 bases remained unmatched. The CDR3 totals 16 residues. CDR1 SGDLS and CDR2 YYNGEE come from the germline V gene. The CDR3 reads CASSAPGQALNTEAFF. CDR3 nucleotides: TGTGCCAGCAGCGCCCCGGGACAGGCTTTGAACACTGAAGCTTTCTTT. Together with reference TRBV9 and TRBJ1-1, the CDR3 gives the full variable domain: DSGVTQTPKHLITATGQRVTLRCSPRSGDLSVYWYQQSLDQGLQFLIQYYNGEERAKGNILERFSAQQFPDLHSELNLSSLELGDSALYFCASSAPGQALNTEAFFGQGTRLTVV.

This sequence joins TRBV4-1 and TRBJ2-1; 8 nucleotides agree with TRBD2. Germline V gene lookup returns CDR1 MGHRA and CDR2 YSYEKL. The CDR3 covers 15 residues. V trimming: 4 bases; J trimming: 3 bases; junction bases outside the gene matches: 5. The chain's CDR3 is CASSLVGRDYNEQFF. CDR3 nucleotide sequence: TGCGCCAGCAGCCTCGTCGGGAGGGACTACAATGAGCAGTTCTTC.

The V call is TRBV7-6, the J call TRBJ1-5; D perhaps matches TRBD1 (5 bases). The V end lost 0 bases, the J end lost 7 bases, and 10 bases lay between the germline ends. The CDR3 covers 14 residues. Germline CDR1 is SGHVS and CDR2 is FNYEAQ. The CDR3 nucleotides are TGTGCCAGCAGCTTAGCAGGGGTAGGGCAGCCCCAGCATTTT. This sequence encodes CASSLAGVGQPQHF.

This chain connects TRBV5-1 to TRBJ2-3; D is undetermined. The CDR3 runs 14 residues. Germline V gives CDR1 SGHRS, CDR2 YFSETQ. Between the trimmed V and J ends, which lost 6 bases and 5 bases, there was a span of 16 bases. The CDR3 DNA reads as TGCGCCAGCACGCCCGGCGGTGTTGGAGATACGCAGTATTTT. It codes for CASTPGGVGDTQYF.

The genes are TRBV28 and TRBJ2-1, with a weak D call TRBD2 (5 bases). Germline lookup yields CDR1 MDHEN and CDR2 SYDVKM. Trimming stripped 5 bases from V and 1 base from J, with 9 bases between. The CDR3 extends over 14 amino acids. CDR3 sequence reads: CASSSGVSYNEQFF. The CDR3 coding sequence is TGTGCCAGCAGTAGCGGAGTTTCCTACAATGAGCAGTTCTTC.

This clone was picked up one time. The rearrangement uses TRBV30 and TRBJ2-3; 14 bases line up with TRBD2. This CDR3 region has 14 residues. V gave up 7 bases and J gave up 10 bases; unmatched junction bases: 10. CDR1 and CDR2 from the germline V gene are GTSNPN and SVGIG (reference sequence). The CDR3 region has the DNA TGTGCCTTCGGGACTAGCGGGAGAGGCCCCCCGCAGTATTTT. It codes for CAFGTSGRGPPQYF.